The clone carrying this TCR beta chain showed up just a few times. Its cognate antigen is unknown. 13 Jbeta primers and 60 Vbeta primers were used for the PCR. Only in-frame clones appear in the TCRdb table, and some are missing; sequencing was by immunoSEQ multiplex PCR. Seen here are approximately 90,000 clones, 7.5% to 8.5% observed once, and the top ten hold about 2.3%. Germline lookup yields CDR1 MDHEN and CDR2 SYDVKM. The CDR3 has 15 residues. V was clipped by 6 bases and J by 5 bases; unmatched bases: 6. The data are from a study of cytomegalovirus exposure and HLA in healthy donors. Study overall: Roughly 85 million unique TCRs from HLA-typed donors were held in an early release of data.

Points from the study as a whole: Follow-up analysis later connected one missense variant in DCLRE1C with trimming of TCR beta V- and J-genes.

The sequenced sample was PBMCs. The rearrangement links TRBV28 to TRBJ2-2; 10 nucleotides line up with TRBD2. This receptor was identified in a man aged 45-65 years in good health and CMV-seronegative. The chain's CDR3 is CASRRLAGRTGELFF. As DNA, the CDR3 is TGTGCCAGCAGACGACTAGCGGGTCGGACCGGGGAGCTGTTTTTT.